The rows below give T cell receptor beta chains drawn from one sample of a study of T-cell reconstitution after alpha-beta-depleted transplantation in children. TCRdb used MiXCR to reprocess the PCR reads, holding one entry per CDR3 protein. The data show approximately 150,000 distinct CDR3 sequences, about 9% seen once. Sequences were derived from PBMCs, mostly from graft donor cells, sampled 180 days after TCRalphabeta/CD19-depleted stem cell transplant. The receptors here all came from a female patient younger than 10 who had a stem cell transplant for congenital amegakaryocytic thrombocytopenia, so the T cells may come from the graft donor. Both conserved end residues are part of each CDR3. D genes are given only for firm matches. Rows may omit the clone size; those that give it use once, few, many or a size class.

few	12	NA	TRBV12-3/TRBV12-4	TRBJ1-4	TGTGCCAGCAGTCCTAGAAATGAAAAACTGTTTTTT	CASSPRNEKLFF
medium-sized	13	TRBD1	TRBV7-9	TRBJ2-5	TGTGCCAGCAGTCTGACAGGGAGAAAGACCCAGTACTTC	CASSLTGRKTQYF
NA	15	NA	TRBV3-1	TRBJ1-5	TGTGCCAGCAGCCCAACAGCAGTTAGCAATCAGCCCCAGCATTTT	CASSPTAVSNQPQHF
NA	15	TRBD2	TRBV7-9	TRBJ2-7	TGTGCCAGCAGCTTCCTTACGGGAGGCTCCTACGAGCAGTACTTC	CASSFLTGGSYEQYF
many	15	NA	TRBV5-1	TRBJ2-1	TGCGCCAGCCTTGCCCGGCTAGATGGGATGGGTGAGCAGTTCTTC	CASLARLDGMGEQFF
few	16	NA	TRBV12-3/TRBV12-4	TRBJ2-4	TGTGCCAGCAGTTTAGCCCTTGATCTAGCCAAAAACATTCAGTACTTC	CASSLALDLAKNIQYF
few	13	NA	TRBV28	TRBJ1-5	TGTGCCAGCAGTTTGGACTGGAATCAGCCCCAGCATTTT	CASSLDWNQPQHF
few	14	TRBD2	TRBV20-1	TRBJ2-3	TGCAGTGCTAGAGTGGGGGGGAGCGCAGATACGCAGTATTTT	CSARVGGSADTQYF
NA	14	NA	TRBV5-6	TRBJ1-1	TGTGCCAGCACCCTGCATGCCTTTCGCACTGAAGCTTTCTTT	CASTLHAFRTEAFF
NA	14	NA	TRBV5-5	TRBJ2-2	TGTGCCAGCAGCTTGGTTCTAAGGACCGGGGAGCTGTTTTTT	CASSLVLRTGELFF
NA	13	NA	TRBV9	TRBJ2-1	TGTGCCAGCAGCGGTCCCGGGACTCGAGTACAGTTCTTC	CASSGPGTRVQFF
NA	15	NA	TRBV4-3	TRBJ2-6	TGCGCCAGCAGCCTCCATGGCTCTGGGGCCAACGTCCTGACTTTC	CASSLHGSGANVLTF
NA	13	NA	TRBV5-1	TRBJ2-7	TGCGCCAGCAGCTTGCTAGGATCCTACGAGCAGTACTTC	CASSLLGSYEQYF
many	14	TRBD2	TRBV3-1	TRBJ2-1	TGTGCCAGCAGCCCTAGCGGGGGGGACAATGAGCAGTTCTTC	CASSPSGGDNEQFF
few	16	TRBD2	TRBV29-1	TRBJ2-1	TGCAGCGTTGATGGAGTGGCTAGCGGGAGTATCGATGAGCAGTTCTTC	CSVDGVASGSIDEQFF
many	16	TRBD1	TRBV5-5	TRBJ2-7	TGTGCCAGCAGCTTAACACCGGGACAGGGTACCTACGAGCAGTACTTC	CASSLTPGQGTYEQYF
many	15	TRBD1	TRBV12-3/TRBV12-4	TRBJ1-3	TGTGCCAGCAGTTTAGCGACAGGGGGGCTAGACACCATATATTTT	CASSLATGGLDTIYF
NA	19	NA	TRBV20-1	TRBJ1-2	TGCAGTGTTACAGCCCGACTAGAGGAATACAGGAAAGCTAACTATGGCTACACCTTC	CSVTARLEEYRKANYGYTF
many	16	NA	TRBV5-1	TRBJ1-2	TGCGCCAGCAGCTGGACCCCCGGGACGAAGGTAGTGGGCTACACCTTC	CASSWTPGTKVVGYTF
NA	16	NA	TRBV12-3/TRBV12-4	TRBJ2-2	TGTGCCAGCAGTTTAGGGGCAGTGGTGGGCACCGGGGAGCTGTTTTTT	CASSLGAVVGTGELFF